The 4 T cell receptor beta chains below were found in one sample sequenced in a study of CD8 T cells in ankylosing spondylitis. Findings and caveats of the study: The study identified a TCR beta motif of several highly homologous variants that appeared characteristic of ankylosing spondylitis blood.

Antigens of these TCRs are unknown. MiXCR was run by TCRdb on the 5' RACE reads, yielding one entry per CDR3 protein. The table includes hundreds of thousands of distinct CDR3 sequences, roughly 12% detected once. Material for sequencing was blood, either unsorted or a sorted T cell fraction (not recorded which). These receptors were collected from a male donor with ankylosing spondylitis.

The rearrangement uses TRBV10-3 and TRBJ2-1, with D perhaps TRBD2 (5 bases). CDR3 size: 14 residues. V was pared by 5 bases and J by 7 bases, with 15 bases between. The germline gives CDR1 ENHRY, CDR2 SYGVKD. This CDR3 reads CAISMDLGPNEQFF. The CDR3 DNA reads TGTGCCATCAGTATGGACTTGGGCCCGAATGAGCAGTTCTTC.

This chain joins TRBV3-1 and TRBJ2-2, with TRBD1 as a possible D gene (7 bases). The germline CDR1 and CDR2 sequences are LGHDT and YNNKEL (reference sequence). The V end lost 4 bases, the J end lost 4 bases, and 13 bases lay between the germline ends. The CDR3 has 15 amino acids. Written as DNA, the CDR3 is TGTGCCAGCAGCCCGCGGGACAGACCCACCGGGGAGCTGTTTTTT. Translated, it gives CASSPRDRPTGELFF.

This clonotype was detected a few times. The chain carries TRBV3-1 and TRBJ2-7, with D perhaps TRBD1 (6 bases). The V end lost 4 bases, the J end lost 9 bases, and 22 bases lay between the germline ends. The CDR3 spans 15 residues. In germline, CDR1 is LGHDT, CDR2 YNNKEL (reference sequence). The CDR3 is CASSLRDNSRTGQYF. The CDR3 DNA sequence: TGTGCCAGCAGCCTCCGGGACAACTCTAGGACCGGGCAGTACTTC.

The J gene is TRBJ2-5, the V gene TRBV10-1; 8 nucleotides match TRBD2. This CDR3 region has 15 residues. Germline V gene lookup returns CDR1 WNHNN and CDR2 SYGVQD (reference sequence). Trimming removed 3 bases from V and 5 bases from J; junction bases left unmatched: 8. CDR3: CASSDSSGSGETQYF. DNA for the CDR3: TGCGCCAGCAGTGATTCTAGCGGGTCGGGTGAGACCCAGTACTTC.